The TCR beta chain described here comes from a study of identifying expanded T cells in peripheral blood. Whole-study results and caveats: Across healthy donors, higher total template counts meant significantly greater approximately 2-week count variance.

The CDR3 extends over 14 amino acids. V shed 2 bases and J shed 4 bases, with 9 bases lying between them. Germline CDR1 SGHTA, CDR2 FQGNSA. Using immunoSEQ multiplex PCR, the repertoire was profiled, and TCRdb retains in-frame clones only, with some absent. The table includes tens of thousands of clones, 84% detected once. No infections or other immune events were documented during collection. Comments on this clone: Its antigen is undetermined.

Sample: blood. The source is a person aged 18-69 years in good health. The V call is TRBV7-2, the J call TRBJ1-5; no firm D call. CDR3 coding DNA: TGTGCCAGCAGCTTAATAGGGAATAATCAGCCCCAGCATTTT. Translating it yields CASSLIGNNQPQHF.